Below are 19 T cell receptor beta chains sequenced from a single sample in a study of blood T cell repertoires in COVID-19. Data came from immunoSEQ multiplex PCR; TCRdb stores just in-frame clones and leaves some out. This table holds more than 250,000 clones, about nine tenths found once. Sequenced: peripheral blood. Receptors originate from a man in his fifties or sixties with active or convalescent COVID-19.

This clone is a singleton in its sample. The rearrangement uses TRBV6-1 and TRBJ2-5, with TRBD1 identical over 11 bases. V dropped 0 bases and J dropped 5; count of bases not matched to a gene: 8. This CDR3 is built from 17 residues. Germline loops: CDR1 MNHNS, CDR2 SASEGT. The CDR3 DNA sequence: TGTGCCAGCAGTGAAGCGTTCGGACAGGGGGCGTGGGAGACCCAGTACTTC. Translation gives CASSEAFGQGAWETQYF.

DNA of the CDR3: TGTGCCAGCAGCCCTTACAGGGCAGTAAGCTCCTACAATGAGCAGTTCTTC. It translates to CASSPYRAVSSYNEQFF. The genes are TRBV5-8 and TRBJ2-1, with D possibly TRBD1 on 6 matching bases. Trimming stripped 4 bases from V and 0 bases from J, with 17 bases between. CDR1 is SGHTS, CDR2 YDEGEE, per germline. The CDR3 contains 17 residues.

This clone was detected only once. The chain joins TRBV5-1 to TRBJ2-1; 9 bases map to TRBD1. The germline gives CDR1 SGHRS, CDR2 YFSETQ. This CDR3 comprises 16 residues. After removal of 3 bases from V and 3 bases from J, the junction contained 7 bases not matched to a gene. The CDR3 is CASSWATGGSYNEQFF. Here the CDR3 DNA reads TGCGCCAGCAGCTGGGCCACAGGGGGCAGCTACAATGAGCAGTTCTTC. Combining the CDR3 with reference TRBV5-1 and TRBJ2-1 gives the whole variable domain KAGVTQTPRYLIKTRGQQVTLSCSPISGHRSVSWYQQTPGQGLQFLFEYFSETQRNKGNFPGRFSGRQFSNSRSEMNVSTLELGDSALYLCASSWATGGSYNEQFFGPGTRLTVL.

CDR3 amino acids: CASSLRTRGYNQPQHF. CDR3 nucleotide sequence: TGTGCCAGCAGCTTAAGAACGAGGGGGTACAATCAGCCCCAGCATTTT. The chain carries TRBV7-8 and TRBJ1-5, with D maybe TRBD1 (6 bases). With 2 bases removed from V and 3 bases from J, the gap between germline ends came to 14 bases. The CDR3 has 16 amino acids. Germline CDR1 is SGHVS and CDR2 is FQNEAQ.

The J gene is TRBJ2-7, the V gene TRBV4-1; D uncertain. CDR3 length: 14 amino acids. Trimming pared 0 bases from V and 0 bases from J, leaving 6 bases between. Looked up from germline, CDR1 is MGHRA and CDR2 is YSYEKL. CDR3: CASSQDVGSYEQYF. The CDR3 DNA sequence: TGCGCCAGCAGCCAAGATGTCGGCTCCTACGAGCAGTACTTC.

The CDR3 DNA follows: TGTGCCAGCTCGAAGGGAGAGGGCAATTCTAACTATGGCTACACCTTC. This codes for CASSKGEGNSNYGYTF. V and J are TRBV5-6 and TRBJ1-2; D gene uncertain. Trimming stripped 7 bases from V and 0 bases from J, with 19 bases between. The CDR3 runs to 16 residues. CDR1 is SGHDT and CDR2 is YYEEEE in the germline V gene.

The chain combines TRBV5-1 with TRBJ2-2, with no clear D. Germline assignment: CDR1 SGHRS and CDR2 YFSETQ. Between the trimmed V and J ends, which lost 2 bases and 0 bases, there was a span of 5 bases. This CDR3 has 14 residues. The CDR3 reads CASSLTTNTGELFF. DNA of the CDR3: TGCGCCAGCAGCTTAACAACGAACACCGGGGAGCTGTTTTTT.

This chain joins TRBV29-1 and TRBJ1-5; 11 bases are shared with TRBD1. The CDR3 extends over 14 amino acids. Germline lookup yields CDR1 SQVTM and CDR2 ANQGSEA. With V trimmed by 8 bases and J by 5 bases, 8 bases remained unmatched. The CDR3 nucleotides read TGCAGCACCCGGACAGGGGGCACCGATCAGCCCCAGCATTTT. Its protein is CSTRTGGTDQPQHF.

V is TRBV7-8 and J is TRBJ1-2, with 8 bases aligning to TRBD1. Looked up from germline, CDR1 is SGHVS and CDR2 is FQNEAQ. V lost 5 bases, J lost 8 bases, and 13 bases stayed unmatched. The CDR3 runs 15 residues. CDR3: CASSPIGTGLGGYTF. CDR3 in DNA: TGTGCCAGCAGCCCTATAGGGACAGGCCTGGGGGGCTACACCTTC. Based on the CDR3 plus reference TRBV7-8 and TRBJ1-2, the full variable domain is GAGVSQSPRYKVAKRGQDVALRCDPISGHVSLFWYQQALGQGPEFLTYFQNEAQLDKSGLPSDRFFAERPEGSVSTLKIQRTQQEDSAVYLCASSPIGTGLGGYTFGSGTRLTVV.

The rearrangement links TRBV5-1 to TRBJ1-2; 10 bases fit TRBD1. This CDR3 has 15 amino acids. The V gene's germline CDR1 is SGHRS and CDR2 YFSETQ. V was pared by 1 base and J by 7 bases, with 7 bases of the junction left unmatched. CDR3 sequence (DNA): TGCGCCAGCAGCTTGAGGGGGACAGGGGAAGGTGGCTACACCTTC. Translation: CASSLRGTGEGGYTF.

The genes are TRBV18 and TRBJ1-4; D not certain. Trimming took 1 base from V and 5 from J, leaving 8 bases between them. CDR1 and CDR2 (germline): KGHSH, LQKENI. CDR3 length equals 14 residues. The CDR3 coding sequence is TGTGCCAGCTCACCACGAGGGTTGAATGAAAAACTGTTTTTT. This sequence encodes CASSPRGLNEKLFF.

This clone was seen a single time. The chain couples TRBV11-2 to TRBJ1-1, with 9 nucleotides matching TRBD1. CDR3 length equals 15 residues. Germline CDR1 SGHAT, CDR2 FQNNGV. The ends lost 4 bases at V and 1 base at J; junction bases unmatched: 4. The CDR3 nucleotides are TGTGCCAGCAGCTCCAGGGGACAGGGGAACACTGAAGCTTTCTTT. This codes for CASSSRGQGNTEAFF.

The genes are TRBV19 and TRBJ1-1; 8 positions match TRBD1. V shed 5 bases and J 4 bases; nucleotides not matched to a gene: 9. Germline V gives CDR1 LNHDA, CDR2 SQIVND (reference sequence). The CDR3 has 15 amino acids. The CDR3 DNA reads as TGTGCCAGTAGTGTACCAGGGGGCGGGAGCACTGAAGCTTTCTTT. Residues: CASSVPGGGSTEAFF.

The J gene is TRBJ1-2, the V gene TRBV6-5, with a weak D call TRBD1 (5 bases). Germline V gene sequence: CDR1 MNHEY, CDR2 SVGAGI. The CDR3 length is 15 residues. Trimming pared 2 bases from V and 0 bases from J, leaving 10 bases between. CDR3 residues: CASSYPPGPNYGYTF. As DNA, the CDR3 is TGTGCCAGCAGTTACCCTCCAGGGCCTAACTATGGCTACACCTTC.

The chain couples TRBV7-9 to TRBJ2-3; tentatively, D is TRBD1 (6 bases). CDR3 length: 17 amino acids. V was pared by 5 bases and J by 2 bases, with 20 bases between. Germline V CDR1 and CDR2: SEHNR, FQNEAQ (reference sequence). This chain's CDR3 is CASSPGQGPLFTDTQYF. In nucleotides, the CDR3 is TGTGCCAGCAGCCCGGGACAAGGTCCACTATTCACAGATACGCAGTATTTT.

The chain joins TRBV5-4 to TRBJ1-6; the D is unclear. This CDR3 comprises 15 residues. Trimming removed 6 bases from V and 5 bases from J, with 15 bases in between. Germline V gene sequence: CDR1 SGHNT, CDR2 YYREEE (reference sequence). Here the CDR3 reads CASTSFPTNNSPLHF. DNA of the CDR3: TGTGCCAGCACTTCTTTCCCAACAAATAATTCACCCCTCCACTTT.

The sample holds a few counts of this clone. This rearrangement joins TRBV7-3 to TRBJ2-2; 10 bases align to TRBD2. CDR1 and CDR2 from the germline V gene are SGHTA and FQGTGA. The CDR3 covers 16 residues. The junction had 7 bases not matched to a gene; V was cut back by 5 bases and J by 4 bases. The CDR3 nucleotides read TGTGCCAGCAGCCCTGGACTAGCGGCGAGCACCGGGGAGCTGTTTTTT. Translating gives CASSPGLAASTGELFF.

This clone showed up just a few times. In DNA form, the CDR3 reads TGCAGCGTTACTTTAAGCCGGGGGACTAATGAAAAACTGTTTTTT. Protein: CSVTLSRGTNEKLFF. The chain combines TRBV29-1 with TRBJ1-4; weak D call: TRBD1 (5 bases). Germline V gene data show CDR1 as SQVTM and CDR2 as ANQGSEA. The V end was cut by 5 bases, the J end by 2 bases, with 15 bases between. CDR3 size: 15 residues.

The chain uses TRBV19 and TRBJ2-3; 9 bases agree with TRBD2. This CDR3 spans 15 amino acids. Germline V gives CDR1 LNHDA, CDR2 SQIVND (reference sequence). The V and J ends lost 3 bases and 1 base, in that order; junction bases with no gene match: 2. DNA of the CDR3: TGTGCCAGTAGTATTGTAGCGGGGGGCACAGATACGCAGTATTTT. Translated, it gives CASSIVAGGTDTQYF.